This entry lists 14 T cell receptor beta chains sequenced from one sample in a study of CD8+ T cells in alopecia areata. Following extraction, RNA underwent reverse transcription to cDNA, which served as the sequencing template. Some clones are missing from TCRdb's copy, which holds only in-frame ones; the method was immunoSEQ multiplex PCR. The sample lists fewer than 150,000 clones, around two fifths occurring once. The sequenced sample consisted of CD4+ T cells sorted from blood. The receptors were gathered from a human donor with alopecia areata.

CDR3 DNA: TGCGCCAGCAGCTTGCAGGACCATCGAGGCACAGATACGCAGTATTTT. The encoded protein is CASSLQDHRGTDTQYF. The chain carries TRBV5-1 and TRBJ2-3; D unclear. CDR3 size: 16 residues. The V and J ends lost 1 base and 1 base respectively, with 13 bases between them. CDR1 and CDR2 (germline): SGHRS, YFSETQ. The whole variable domain, filled in from reference TRBV5-1 and TRBJ2-3, reads KAGVTQTPRYLIKTRGQQVTLSCSPISGHRSVSWYQQTPGQGLQFLFEYFSETQRNKGNFPGRFSGRQFSNSRSEMNVSTLELGDSALYLCASSLQDHRGTDTQYFGPGTRLTVL.

This clone was seen a handful of times. The chain has TRBV18 and TRBJ1-5; D is perhaps TRBD1 (6 bases). CDR3 length: 15 residues. The germline V gene encodes CDR1 KGHSH and CDR2 LQKENI. Trimming removed 5 bases from V and 4 bases from J, with 15 bases in between. For the CDR3, the DNA is TGTGCCAGCTCAACCTTGGACAGCTCTAATCAGCCCCAGCATTTT. Protein: CASSTLDSSNQPQHF.

The chain couples TRBV5-1 to TRBJ2-5, with 11 bases lining up with TRBD2. The CDR3 runs 16 residues. V shed 4 bases, J shed 2 bases, and the junction held 7 bases outside the gene matches. Germline V CDR1 and CDR2: SGHRS, YFSETQ. CDR3 protein: CASSTASGGKQETQYF. The CDR3 region has the DNA TGCGCCAGCAGCACGGCTAGCGGGGGGAAGCAAGAGACCCAGTACTTC.

In DNA, the CDR3 is TGTGCCAGCAGCTTACCCGGACTAGCGGGCAGCTCCTACGAGCAGTACTTC. Protein: CASSLPGLAGSSYEQYF. The V gene is TRBV7-9, the J gene TRBJ2-7; 11 nucleotides align to TRBD2. The length of the CDR3 is 17 residues. Germline lookup yields CDR1 SEHNR and CDR2 FQNEAQ (reference sequence). Germline trimming cut 2 bases from V and 0 bases from J; bases unmatched to any gene: 6.

Comments on this clone: This specimen includes other DNA sequences encoding the same CDR3. This chain connects TRBV29-1 to TRBJ2-5; D remains ambiguous. This CDR3 is built from 12 residues. Trimming left V 4 bases short and J 2 bases short, with 8 bases between. Germline V gene lookup returns CDR1 SQVTM and CDR2 ANQGSEA. The chain's CDR3 is CSVGTDQETQYF. CDR3 DNA: TGCAGCGTTGGCACGGATCAAGAGACCCAGTACTTC.

The chain combines TRBV7-6 with TRBJ2-7; TRBD2 matches 11 bases. V trimming: 3 bases; J trimming: 4 bases; junction bases outside the gene matches: 5. Germline-derived CDR1 and CDR2 are SGHVS and FNYEAQ. The CDR3 contains 15 residues. The CDR3 protein is CASSLTSGTNYEQYF. The CDR3 DNA is TGTGCCAGCAGCTTGACTAGCGGGACGAATTACGAGCAGTACTTC. Based on the CDR3 plus reference TRBV7-6 and TRBJ2-7, the full variable domain is GAGVSQSPRYKVTKRGQDVALRCDPISGHVSLYWYRQALGQGPEFLTYFNYEAQQDKSGLPNDRFSAERPEGSISTLTIQRTEQRDSAMYRCASSLTSGTNYEQYFGPGTRLTVT.

The chain has TRBV7-2 and TRBJ2-7, with D possibly being TRBD1 or TRBD2 (5 bases each). The CDR3 totals 13 residues. Trimming shortened V by 4 bases and J by 6 bases, and 13 bases separated the two germline ends. The germline V gene has CDR1 SGHTA and CDR2 FQGNSA. Here the CDR3 DNA reads TGTGCCAGCAGCTCGGCTAGTGGGGGCGAGCAGTACTTC. It encodes CASSSASGGEQYF.

This clone was picked up a small number of times. This chain uses TRBV4-3 with TRBJ2-1; 10 nucleotides agree with TRBD2. CDR3 length: 13 residues. Germline V gene sequence: CDR1 LGHNA, CDR2 YSLEER. Trimming took 8 bases from V and 9 from J; bases not matched to a gene: 7. The chain's CDR3 is CASGGLATGEQFF. The CDR3 DNA follows: TGCGCCAGCGGGGGACTAGCGACAGGTGAGCAGTTCTTC.

The chain carries TRBV27 and TRBJ2-6; the D is unclear. CDR3 length equals 13 residues. V was trimmed by 2 bases and J by 2 bases, leaving 1 base between them. Germline CDR1 reads MNHEY; CDR2 reads SMNVEV (reference sequence). In DNA form, the CDR3 reads TGTGCCAGCAGTTTAACTGGGGCCAACGTCCTGACTTTC. Its translation is CASSLTGANVLTF.

The V call is TRBV9, the J call TRBJ2-5; TRBD1 is a possible D gene (6 bases). Germline lookup yields CDR1 SGDLS and CDR2 YYNGEE. Trimming removed 0 bases at V and 6 bases at J, with 12 bases between. The CDR3 is made up of 14 amino acids. CDR3 DNA: TGTGCCAGCAGCGTAGGGGCAGGGGACAAGACCCAGTACTTC. It specifies CASSVGAGDKTQYF.

This clone appeared a few times. The rearrangement uses TRBV7-2 and TRBJ2-3; D unclear. Trimming took 8 bases from V and 1 from J, leaving 13 bases between them. This CDR3 spans 14 amino acids. Germline assignment: CDR1 SGHTA and CDR2 FQGNSA. Here the CDR3 reads CASRWSAGTDTQYF. In DNA, the CDR3 is TGTGCCAGCCGCTGGTCCGCAGGCACAGATACGCAGTATTTT.

This chain joins TRBV29-1 and TRBJ1-1; 7 bases map to TRBD1. This CDR3 has 14 residues. In germline, CDR1 is SQVTM, CDR2 ANQGSEA. V was clipped by 5 bases and J by 1 base; unmatched bases: 7. The CDR3 sequence: CSVQLRGGNTEAFF. In nucleotides, the CDR3 is TGCAGCGTTCAACTCAGGGGGGGGAACACTGAAGCTTTCTTT.

A few counts support this clone. This rearrangement joins TRBV6-6 to TRBJ2-1, with TRBD2 matching 7 bases. The CDR3 contains 12 residues. The germline gives CDR1 MNHNY, CDR2 SVGAGI (reference sequence). The trim removed 4 bases at V and 14 bases at J, leaving 8 bases unmatched. The DNA of the CDR3 is TGTGCCAGCAGTTTGGGACTATCCACGGAGTTCTTC. Protein product: CASSLGLSTEFF.

This clone was seen many times. The chain employs TRBV5-6 and TRBJ2-7; possibly TRBD2 for D (5 bases). The V gene's germline CDR1 is SGHDT and CDR2 YYEEEE. V was trimmed by 3 bases and J by 2 bases, leaving 15 bases between them. The CDR3 consists of 15 residues. The CDR3 here is CASSSREGAAYEQYF. As DNA, the CDR3 is TGTGCCAGCAGCTCTAGGGAAGGAGCGGCCTACGAGCAGTACTTC.